The 27 T cell receptor beta chains below all came from one sample that was sequenced in a study of blood T cell repertoires in COVID-19. Profiling relied on immunoSEQ multiplex PCR, and the TCRdb table lists in-frame clones only, not all of them. Counted here are tens of thousands of clones, just under 80% occurring once; the ten biggest clones make up roughly 6.7%. Material for sequencing was peripheral blood. These receptors were taken from a man aged 70 or older with COVID-19, enrolled during active disease.

This clone was seen a handful of times. J is TRBJ1-2 and V is TRBV5-1; the D gene is possibly TRBD1 (5 bases). The CDR3 has 16 residues. Trimming took 3 bases from V and 4 from J, leaving 19 bases between them. Looked up from germline, CDR1 is SGHRS and CDR2 is YFSETQ. The DNA of the CDR3 is TGCGCCAGCAGCTCGTCAGGGACTGGGGTAGGCTATGGCTACACCTTC. Protein: CASSSSGTGVGYGYTF.

The gene calls are TRBV6-2 or TRBV6-3 and TRBJ1-5, with D perhaps TRBD1 (5 bases). This CDR3 comprises 12 residues. Trimming stripped 6 bases from V and 7 bases from J, with 10 bases between. In germline, CDR1 is MNHEY, CDR2 SVGEGT. CDR3 in amino acids: CASSHRQQPQHF. The CDR3 coding sequence is TGTGCCAGCAGCCACAGGCAACAGCCCCAGCATTTT.

V is TRBV28 and J is TRBJ1-2; possible D gene TRBD1, 5 bases. V lost 4 bases, J lost 0 bases, and 15 bases lay in between. The CDR3 runs to 16 residues. From germline, CDR1 is MDHEN and CDR2 SYDVKM. The CDR3 region is CASSSPSGGANYGYTF. Here the CDR3 DNA reads TGTGCCAGCAGTTCACCAAGCGGGGGGGCTAACTATGGCTACACCTTC.

Many counts were recorded for this clone. V is TRBV29-1 and J is TRBJ2-7; D may be TRBD2 (6 bases). The CDR3 spans 12 residues. Germline V lookup: CDR1 SQVTM, CDR2 ANQGSEA. Trimming took 4 bases from V and 4 from J, leaving 11 bases between them. CDR3 protein: CSVGTGAYEQYF. CDR3 nucleotides: TGCAGCGTTGGAACGGGAGCATACGAGCAGTACTTC.

The chain combines TRBV5-6 with TRBJ1-4; 8 nucleotides match TRBD1. This CDR3 comprises 16 residues. Germline assignment: CDR1 SGHDT and CDR2 YYEEEE. The V and J ends lost 4 bases and 1 base, in that order; junction bases with no gene match: 6. CDR3: CASSRTGRKTNEKLFF. CDR3 bases: TGTGCCAGCAGCCGGACAGGGCGGAAAACTAATGAAAAACTGTTTTTT.

The gene calls are TRBV18 and TRBJ1-2, with D possibly matching TRBD1 (6 bases). Germline V CDR1 and CDR2: KGHSH, LQKENI. V was shortened by 5 bases and J by 5 bases, with 12 bases between the two germline ends. This CDR3 contains 13 residues. The CDR3 loop reads CASSKDSSYGYTF. DNA of the CDR3: TGTGCCAGCTCAAAGGACAGCTCGTATGGCTACACCTTC.

The sample holds many counts of this clone. The chain is built from TRBV28 and TRBJ2-7; D is undetermined. Deletions cut 5 bases from V and 7 bases from J, with 12 bases between. The germline gives CDR1 MDHEN, CDR2 SYDVKM. This CDR3 has 12 amino acids. CDR3 loop: CASSPNLSEQYF. CDR3 coding DNA: TGTGCCAGCAGTCCCAATTTGTCAGAGCAGTACTTC.

This chain connects TRBV23-1 to TRBJ1-1; D is possibly TRBD1 (5 bases). TRBV23-1 qualifies as an ORF whose function is uncertain. The V gene lost 11 bases and the J gene lost 1 base, with 8 bases spanning the gap. The CDR3 contains 11 residues. This CDR3 reads CAGGGNTEAFF. CDR3 nucleotides: TGCGCCGGGGGGGGGAACACTGAAGCTTTCTTT.

This chain connects TRBV6-5 to TRBJ1-2, with TRBD1 matching 9 bases. Looked up from germline, CDR1 is MNHEY and CDR2 is SVGAGI. After removal of 6 bases from V and 6 bases from J, the junction contained 5 bases not matched to a gene. There are 13 residues in the CDR3. The CDR3 nucleotides are TGTGCCAGCAGCAGGGACAGGGTAAATGGCTACACCTTC. It specifies CASSRDRVNGYTF.

For the CDR3, the DNA is TGTGCCAGCAGCTTATCTGGCGGGGGGGACTACGAGCAGTACTTC. This sequence encodes CASSLSGGGDYEQYF. The chain joins TRBV7-9 to TRBJ2-7, with 9 bases fitting TRBD2. The CDR3 is 15 residues long. Trimming cost V 2 bases and J 3 bases; bases outside gene matches: 5. Germline CDR1 SEHNR, CDR2 FQNEAQ (reference sequence).

The rearrangement uses TRBV7-2 and TRBJ1-2, with a tentative D call TRBD1 (6 bases). The V and J ends lost 7 bases and 4 bases respectively, with 13 bases between them. The CDR3 is 13 residues long. Germline values: CDR1 SGHTA, CDR2 FQGNSA. The CDR3 loop reads CASKPQGSYGYTF. CDR3 nucleotides: TGTGCCAGCAAACCACAGGGTTCCTATGGCTACACCTTC.

The rearrangement joins TRBV19 to TRBJ2-1; 10 positions match TRBD2. Germline V gene sequence: CDR1 LNHDA, CDR2 SQIVND (reference sequence). This CDR3 is built from 16 residues. The junction had 14 bases not matched to a gene; V was cut back by 7 bases and J by 8 bases. The DNA of the CDR3 is TGTGCCAGTACCTCCCTAGGTAGCGGGAGGCAGGATGAGCAGTTCTTC. Encoded protein: CASTSLGSGRQDEQFF.

The V call is TRBV19, the J call TRBJ2-5; D is ambiguous. The CDR3 extends over 16 amino acids. V lost 3 bases to trimming and J lost 1 base, with 15 bases between them. Germline V gene sequence: CDR1 LNHDA, CDR2 SQIVND (reference sequence). DNA of the CDR3: TGTGCCAGTAGTATGGTCGGCGGCAACGGCCAAGAGACCCAGTACTTC. This codes for CASSMVGGNGQETQYF.

This chain joins TRBV27 and TRBJ1-5; unclear D gene. The ends were cut back, 6 bases at V and 4 bases at J, with 25 bases in the middle. The CDR3 totals 18 residues. Germline V gene sequence: CDR1 MNHEY, CDR2 SMNVEV (reference sequence). DNA of the CDR3: TGTGCCAGCAGCCCGCATCACCTAACGGATCTCGGGAATCAGCCCCAGCATTTT. Translated: CASSPHHLTDLGNQPQHF.

The genes are TRBV7-2 and TRBJ2-2, with 8 bases aligning to TRBD2. The V and J ends lost 6 bases and 2 bases, in that order; junction bases with no gene match: 2. CDR3 length: 14 residues. Germline V lookup: CDR1 SGHTA, CDR2 FQGNSA. CDR3 in DNA: TGTGCCAGCAGACTAGCGGTCAACACCGGGGAGCTGTTTTTT. Encoded protein: CASRLAVNTGELFF.

This clone has more than one count but fewer than ten. The gene calls are TRBV18 and TRBJ2-7, with 7 bases that match TRBD1. Trimming removed 3 bases from V and 0 bases from J; junction bases left unmatched: 5. The CDR3 runs to 15 residues. Germline V gives CDR1 KGHSH, CDR2 LQKENI. CDR3: CASSPRTGSSYEQYF. CDR3 DNA sequence: TGTGCCAGCTCACCCCGGACAGGAAGCTCCTACGAGCAGTACTTC. The variable domain in full, completed from reference TRBV18 and TRBJ2-7, reads NAGVMQNPRHLVRRRGQEARLRCSPMKGHSHVYWYRQLPEEGLKFMVYLQKENIIDESGMPKERFSAEFPKEGPSILRIQQVVRGDSAAYFCASSPRTGSSYEQYFGPGTRLTVT.

This clone was found once. The V and J genes are TRBV7-8 and TRBJ2-1, with TRBD1 matching 10 bases. The CDR3 consists of 15 residues. V lost 4 bases and J lost 9; bases outside the gene matches: 9. Germline loops: CDR1 SGHVS, CDR2 FQNEAQ. As DNA, the CDR3 is TGTGCCAGCAGCTCAGAGACAGGGGGCTCTGGTGAGCAGTTCTTC. This codes for CASSSETGGSGEQFF.

The V call is TRBV15, the J call TRBJ1-1; possibly TRBD1 for D (6 bases). Germline V gives CDR1 LNHNV, CDR2 YYDKDF (reference sequence). This CDR3 spans 14 amino acids. The ends were cut back, 1 base at V and 4 bases at J, with 10 bases in the middle. CDR3 sequence: CATSRGEGVTEAFF. CDR3 coding DNA: TGTGCCACCAGCAGAGGGGAGGGGGTCACTGAAGCTTTCTTT.

The CDR3 here is CASSVGGVQETQYF. CDR3 DNA: TGTGCCAGCAGCGTAGGGGGGGTCCAAGAGACCCAGTACTTC. This sequence joins TRBV9 and TRBJ2-5; perhaps TRBD2 as D (6 bases). The CDR3 is 14 amino acids. Germline CDR1 is SGDLS and CDR2 is YYNGEE. V was cut by 0 bases and J by 1 base, with 7 bases left in between.

This sequence joins TRBV12-5 and TRBJ1-5; D unresolved. The CDR3 contains 14 residues. Germline CDR1 LGHNT, CDR2 FRNRAP. CDR3 region: CASSTSGGNQPQHF. The DNA of the CDR3 is TGTGCGTCCTCTACGTCCGGGGGCAATCAGCCCCAGCATTTT.

The rearrangement uses TRBV11-3 and TRBJ2-5, with 9 bases aligning to TRBD2. This CDR3 spans 17 amino acids. The junction had 7 bases not matched to a gene; V was cut back by 1 base and J by 1 base. Looked up from germline, CDR1 is SGHNT and CDR2 is YENEEA. In DNA form, the CDR3 reads TGTGCCAGCAGCTTAGGAAGACAGCGGGGGGCCCAAGAGACCCAGTACTTC. Its protein product is CASSLGRQRGAQETQYF. Together with reference TRBV11-3 and TRBJ2-5, the CDR3 gives the full variable domain: EAGVVQSPRYKIIEKKQPVAFWCNPISGHNTLYWYLQNLGQGPELLIRYENEEAVDDSQLPKDRFSAERLKGVDSTLKIQPAELGDSAVYLCASSLGRQRGAQETQYFGPGTRLLVL.

The rearrangement links TRBV6-5 to TRBJ2-7; 10 bases agree with TRBD1. The germline V gene has CDR1 MNHEY and CDR2 SVGAGI. This CDR3 is 15 amino acids long. V lost 6 bases and J lost 5; bases outside the gene matches: 10. The CDR3 coding sequence is TGTGCCAGCAGCCGGCCACGGGACAGGGGCGACGAGCAGTACTTC. Residues: CASSRPRDRGDEQYF.

Only one count was recorded for this clone. The chain joins TRBV7-9 to TRBJ1-6, with 9 bases identical to TRBD1. Germline CDR1 is SEHNR and CDR2 is FQNEAQ (reference sequence). The CDR3 is 15 amino acids. The junction had 2 bases not matched to a gene; V was cut back by 1 base and J by 7 bases. The CDR3 nucleotides read TGTGCCAGCAGCTTAGGGGGACAGGGAAATTCACCCCTCCACTTT. Amino acid sequence: CASSLGGQGNSPLHF. Combining the CDR3 with reference TRBV7-9 and TRBJ1-6 gives the whole variable domain DTGVSQNPRHKITKRGQNVTFRCDPISEHNRLYWYRQTLGQGPEFLTYFQNEAQLEKSRLLSDRFSAERPKGSFSTLEIQRTEQGDSAMYLCASSLGGQGNSPLHFGNGTRLTVT.

The CDR3 DNA reads as TGCGCCAGCAGCTCTCCGTCGGGGGGGAGAGGAGAGGTCACTGAAGCTTTCTTT. Protein sequence: CASSSPSGGRGEVTEAFF. The chain couples TRBV5-1 to TRBJ1-1, with a tentative D call TRBD1 (5 bases). V gave up 3 bases and J gave up 4 bases, with 25 bases separating them. CDR1 and CDR2 from the germline V gene are SGHRS and YFSETQ. There are 18 residues in the CDR3.

This clone was seen a few times. The rearrangement joins TRBV9 to TRBJ1-6; D uncertain. In germline, CDR1 is SGDLS, CDR2 YYNGEE. Trimming took off 0 bases at V and 7 bases at J, with 8 bases between the two ends. The CDR3 sequence is 14 residues long. CDR3 residues: CASSVVSQNSPLHF. The DNA of the CDR3 is TGTGCCAGCAGCGTAGTTAGCCAGAATTCACCCCTCCACTTT.

This clone has more than one count but fewer than ten. This specimen includes other DNA sequences encoding the same CDR3. The chain couples TRBV4-3 to TRBJ2-7; the D is unclear. Germline V CDR1 and CDR2: LGHNA, YSLEER. V lost 1 base, J lost 1 base, and 8 bases lay in between. CDR3 size: 14 residues. The CDR3 DNA reads TGCGCCAGCAGCCAAGGTGACAAGTCCTACGAGCAGTACTTC. Amino acid sequence: CASSQGDKSYEQYF.

V usage is TRBV7-2 and J usage is TRBJ2-3, with TRBD2 matching over 14 bases. CDR3 length: 15 residues. V was pared by 7 bases and J by 6 bases, with 6 bases of the junction left unmatched. Germline assignment: CDR1 SGHTA and CDR2 FQGNSA. The CDR3 coding sequence is TGTGCCAGCATGACTAGCGGGGGGGTCCCGGATACGCAGTATTTT. Amino acid sequence: CASMTSGGVPDTQYF.